The present T cell receptor beta chain was sequenced within a study of blood T cell repertoires in COVID-19. Across the whole study: T cells, B-cell-depleted T cells, or PBMCs provided the cDNA or gDNA that served as material.

In germline, CDR1 is SGHTS, CDR2 YDEGEE. The junction had 3 bases not matched to a gene; V was cut back by 4 bases and J by 0 bases. This CDR3 is built from 14 residues. This clone was seen only once. In the original analysis: Researchers report that nucleated cell counts were estimated from reference gene primer amplification. Assay used: immunoSEQ multiplex PCR; TCRdb lists only in-frame clones, some missing. The DNA gave D and trimming, while V, J and clone size come from that table. The sample records over 40,000 clones, around nine tenths being singletons. The V gene is TRBV5-8, the J gene TRBJ1-1; 7 nucleotides align to TRBD1. This receptor was taken from a man in his 70s with acute or convalescent COVID-19. Sequencing was performed on peripheral blood. The CDR3 region has the DNA TGTGCCAGCAGCCGGGACAGTTTGAACACTGAAGCTTTCTTT. Translated: CASSRDSLNTEAFF.